A selection of T cell receptor beta chains follows, all from one sample in a study of blood T cell repertoires in COVID-19. Assay: immunoSEQ multiplex PCR; the TCRdb copy retains only in-frame clones and omits some. Altogether about 52,000 clones are present, 81% being singletons, with the ten largest covering over 20%. Sequenced sample: peripheral blood. The source of these receptors is a woman older than 75 with COVID-19, enrolled during active disease. The CDR3 runs from the conserved cysteine through the conserved F or W. Each record gives: CDR3 length, J gene, D gene, V gene, clone size, CDR3 protein, CDR3 DNA. D genes are given only for firm matches. The size field is filled for only some rows; it gives once, few, many or a size class.

CDR3 length: 16
J gene: TRBJ2-1
D gene: TRBD2
V gene: TRBV4-1
clone size: .
CDR3 protein: CASSLPGLAGVKEQFF
CDR3 DNA: TGCGCCAGCAGCCTCCCGGGACTAGCGGGAGTTAAGGAGCAGTTCTTC

CDR3 length: 14
J gene: TRBJ2-7
D gene: TRBD2
V gene: TRBV3-1/TRBV3-2
clone size: .
CDR3 protein: CASSPGLASYEQYF
CDR3 DNA: TGTGCCAGCAGCCCGGGACTAGCCTCCTACGAGCAGTACTTC

CDR3 length: 15
J gene: TRBJ2-5
D gene: .
V gene: TRBV7-6
clone size: .
CDR3 protein: CASSHPGRGQETQYF
CDR3 DNA: TGTGCCAGCAGCCACCCTGGGCGGGGCCAAGAGACCCAGTACTTC

CDR3 length: 15
J gene: TRBJ1-6
D gene: .
V gene: TRBV6-1
clone size: .
CDR3 protein: CASSDRGAYNSPLHF
CDR3 DNA: TGTGCCAGCAGTGACAGGGGAGCCTATAATTCACCCCTCCACTTT

CDR3 length: 16
J gene: TRBJ1-6
D gene: TRBD1
V gene: TRBV11-2
clone size: .
CDR3 protein: CASSLMGQSYNSPLHF
CDR3 DNA: TGTGCCAGCAGCTTAATGGGACAGAGTTATAATTCACCCCTCCACTTT

CDR3 length: 13
J gene: TRBJ2-1
D gene: TRBD1
V gene: TRBV12-3/TRBV12-4
clone size: .
CDR3 protein: CASSLSGGGEQFF
CDR3 DNA: TGTGCCAGCAGTTTGTCAGGGGGTGGGGAGCAGTTCTTC

CDR3 length: 14
J gene: TRBJ1-5
D gene: .
V gene: TRBV6-5
clone size: .
CDR3 protein: CASCLGVLNQPQHF
CDR3 DNA: TGTGCCAGCTGTTTAGGAGTGCTCAATCAGCCCCAGCATTTT

CDR3 length: 15
J gene: TRBJ2-7
D gene: .
V gene: TRBV6-2/TRBV6-3
clone size: .
CDR3 protein: CASSTPGLGGYEQYF
CDR3 DNA: TGTGCCAGCAGTACACCGGGACTGGGCGGCTACGAGCAGTACTTC

CDR3 length: 13
J gene: TRBJ2-1
D gene: .
V gene: TRBV29-1
clone size: .
CDR3 protein: CSVVLAPYNEQFF
CDR3 DNA: TGCAGCGTTGTTCTAGCGCCCTACAATGAGCAGTTCTTC

CDR3 length: 13
J gene: TRBJ2-7
D gene: .
V gene: TRBV6-5
clone size: .
CDR3 protein: CASSPGGSYEQYF
CDR3 DNA: TGTGCCAGCAGTCCTGGGGGGAGCTACGAGCAGTACTTC

CDR3 length: 15
J gene: TRBJ2-1
D gene: TRBD2
V gene: TRBV19
clone size: .
CDR3 protein: CASSMASGSVNEQFF
CDR3 DNA: TGTGCCAGTAGTATGGCTAGCGGGAGTGTGAATGAGCAGTTCTTC

CDR3 length: 16
J gene: TRBJ2-7
D gene: TRBD2
V gene: TRBV10-3
clone size: once
CDR3 protein: CAISESASGSRGEQYF
CDR3 DNA: TGTGCCATCAGTGAGTCGGCTAGCGGGAGCAGGGGCGAGCAGTACTTC